This passage covers 14 T cell receptor beta chains from one sample sequenced in a study of Graves' ophthalmopathy and Graves' hyperthyroidism. Scientists amplified the TCR beta CDR3 regions from RNA transcripts. RT-PCR was first run with HTBI primers, then multiplex PCR in a second round. TCRdb analysed the multiplex PCR reads with MiXCR anew, one entry per CDR3 protein. This sample has 600,000 to 700,000 distinct CDR3 sequences, with more than 40% found just once. The sequencing sample was made of peripheral blood. The receptors were sampled from an adult man with Graves' ophthalmopathy.

With regard to this clonotype: Being one base from a much bigger clone, this may be a read error. This rearrangement joins TRBV7-2 to TRBJ2-5; D not certain. Germline V CDR1 and CDR2: SGHTA, FQGNSA. There are 14 residues in the CDR3. The CDR3 DNA follows: TGTGCCAGCAGCCCCGGCCACGCCCAAGAGGCCCAGTACTTC. It yields the protein CASSPGHAQEAQYF.

The rearrangement uses TRBV5-5 and TRBJ1-1; D is unresolved. V was shortened by 4 bases and J by 2 bases, with 9 bases between the two germline ends. The CDR3 is 13 amino acids. Germline V gene sequence: CDR1 SGHKS, CDR2 YYEKEE (reference sequence). For the CDR3, the DNA is TGTGCCAGCAGCGGATACAGAAACACTGAAGCTTTCTTT. Translated, it gives CASSGYRNTEAFF.

There are many counts of this clonotype. This chain links TRBV2 with TRBJ1-5; possibly TRBD1 for D (6 bases). Germline CDR1 is SNHLY and CDR2 is FYNNEI. The CDR3 covers 15 residues. V lost 1 base and J 2 bases, leaving 9 bases between the germline ends. The CDR3 region has the DNA TGTGCCAGCAGTGAAGAGACAGGTCGCAATCAGCCCCAGCATTTT. Amino acid sequence: CASSEETGRNQPQHF.

V and J are TRBV19 and TRBJ2-2; possibly TRBD1 for D (5 bases). This CDR3 comprises 14 residues. Trimming left V 10 bases short and J 1 base short, with 13 bases between. Germline CDR1 reads LNHDA; CDR2 reads SQIVND (reference sequence). The CDR3, as DNA: TGTGCCACCAGACAGAGCAAGAACACCGGGGAGCTGTTTTTT. Protein sequence: CATRQSKNTGELFF. The full variable domain, with the rest looked up from reference TRBV19 and TRBJ2-2, is DGGITQSPKYLFRKEGQNVTLSCEQNLNHDAMYWYRQDPGQGLRLIYYSQIVNDFQKGDIAEGYSVSREKKESFPLTVTSAQKNPTAFYLCATRQSKNTGELFFGEGSRLTVL.

Remarks on this clonotype: A much larger clone differs by one base, so this may be a read error. Likely a read error: the CDR3 ends without its conserved phenylalanine or tryptophan. The rearrangement links TRBV7-8 to TRBJ2-7; 9 bases agree with TRBD2. V shed 1 base, J shed 3 bases, and the junction held 4 bases outside the gene matches. Germline V gives CDR1 SGHVS, CDR2 FQNEAQ. There are 15 residues in the CDR3. CDR3 sequence reads: CASSLGSGSVYEQYC. In DNA form, the CDR3 reads TGTGCCAGCAGCTTAGGTAGCGGGAGCGTCTACGAGCAGTACTGC.

This clonotype was found many times. The chain couples TRBV7-6 to TRBJ1-4; D gene ambiguous. The CDR3 contains 15 residues. V was clipped by 3 bases and J by 4 bases, with 12 bases between them. CDR1 and CDR2 (germline): SGHVS, FNYEAQ. CDR3 DNA: TGTGCCAGCAGCTTGGTCGGGGAAGTTAATGAAAAACTGTTTTTT. It encodes CASSLVGEVNEKLFF. Variable domain in full (rest from reference TRBV7-6 and TRBJ1-4): GAGVSQSPRYKVTKRGQDVALRCDPISGHVSLYWYRQALGQGPEFLTYFNYEAQQDKSGLPNDRFSAERPEGSISTLTIQRTEQRDSAMYRCASSLVGEVNEKLFFGSGTQLSVL.

In the case of this clonotype: This clone may be a read error of a much larger clone one base away. The chain couples TRBV10-3 to TRBJ1-5; D unresolved. CDR3 size: 14 residues. The germline V and J ends were trimmed by 3 bases and 7 bases, with 13 bases remaining between them. Germline assignment: CDR1 ENHRY and CDR2 SYGVKD. Here the CDR3 DNA reads TGTGCCATCAGTGATGTGGAGGCATTGCAGCCCCAGCATTTT. Amino acid sequence: CAISDVEALQPQHF.

The chain combines TRBV7-6 with TRBJ2-5, with 8 bases matching TRBD2. The CDR3 sequence is 17 residues long. After removal of 7 bases from V and 1 base from J, the junction contained 14 bases not matched to a gene. CDR1 and CDR2 (germline): SGHVS, FNYEAQ. CDR3 in amino acids: CASTVRGGKWAQETQYF. In DNA, the CDR3 is TGTGCCAGCACCGTCCGGGGGGGAAAGTGGGCCCAAGAGACCCAGTACTTC.

This clonotype appeared many times. V gene TRBV29-1 combines with J gene TRBJ1-1, with unresolved D. The germline V gene encodes CDR1 SQVTM and CDR2 ANQGSEA. The CDR3 spans 14 residues. Trimming took off 1 base at V and 6 bases at J, with 15 bases between the two ends. For the CDR3, the DNA is TGCAGCGTTGAAGGGAGGGATGTCATCGCTGAAGCTTTCTTT. Its protein is CSVEGRDVIAEAFF.

Turning to this clonotype: A much larger clone differs from this one at a single base, so this may be a read error. The V and J genes are TRBV7-6 and TRBJ2-5; 14 nucleotides align to TRBD2. In germline, CDR1 is SGHVS, CDR2 FNYEAQ. This CDR3 contains 20 residues. V shed 8 bases and J 5 bases; nucleotides not matched to a gene: 22. Written as DNA, the CDR3 is TGTGCCAGCCGCCCCAACCGCCCCGGGACTAGCGGGAGTGGGAGGGAGACCCAGTACTTC. This encodes CASRPNRPGTSGSGRETQYF. Variable domain in full (rest from reference TRBV7-6 and TRBJ2-5): GAGVSQSPRYKVTKRGQDVALRCDPISGHVSLYWYRQALGQGPEFLTYFNYEAQQDKSGLPNDRFSAERPEGSISTLTIQRTEQRDSAMYRCASRPNRPGTSGSGRETQYFGPGTRLLVL.

Turning to this clonotype: The junction shows a germline mismatch at one end, possibly a read error. The chain uses TRBV5-8 and TRBJ1-3; tentative D call: TRBD1 (5 bases). CDR1 and CDR2 from the germline V gene are SGHTS and YDEGEE. The CDR3 runs to 17 residues. The CDR3 loop is CASSRDGNRKTGNTIYF. The CDR3 nucleotides read TGCGCCAGCAGCCGAGACGGCAACAGGAAAACTGGAAACACCATATATTTT.

Ten or more counts support this clonotype. CDR3 in DNA: TGCAGCGTTGAGGAACGGTCAGGGAGGACTCGCTCTGGGGCCAACGTCCTGACTTTC. Its translation is CSVEERSGRTRSGANVLTF. This chain uses TRBV29-1 with TRBJ2-6; D is possibly TRBD2 (6 bases). Germline lookup yields CDR1 SQVTM and CDR2 ANQGSEA. This CDR3 has 19 amino acids. Trimming removed 3 bases at V and 0 bases at J, with 21 bases between. Combining the CDR3 with reference TRBV29-1 and TRBJ2-6 gives the whole variable domain SAVISQKPSRDICQRGTSLTIQCQVDSQVTMMFWYRQQPGQSLTLIATANQGSEATYESGFVIDKFPISRPNLTFSTLTVSNMSPEDSSIYLCSVEERSGRTRSGANVLTFGAGSRLTVL.

The genes are TRBV3-1 and TRBJ1-2; D call uncertain. CDR3 length: 13 residues. Germline CDR1 LGHDT, CDR2 YNNKEL (reference sequence). V was clipped by 0 bases and J by 8 bases, with 10 bases between them. Here the CDR3 reads CASSQEGRRGYTF. CDR3 DNA sequence: TGTGCCAGCAGCCAAGAGGGCAGGAGGGGCTACACCTTC.

This clonotype was seen ten or more times. The gene calls are TRBV2 and TRBJ1-3; the D is unclear. Looked up from germline, CDR1 is SNHLY and CDR2 is FYNNEI. V was trimmed by 7 bases and J by 0 bases, leaving 10 bases between them. The CDR3 consists of 14 residues. The CDR3 DNA follows: TGTGCCAGCAAGGGCAGACGCTCTGGAAACACCATATATTTT. Amino acids: CASKGRRSGNTIYF.